This T cell receptor (beta chain) was identified during a study of T-cell reconstitution after alpha-beta-depleted transplantation in children. This clonotype has a count of ten or more. Its antigen is not identified. Study findings and constraints: Approximately two months post-transplant, alpha-beta T cells reportedly originated from several hundred expanded graft clones. Recipient T cells and thymic progenitors that survived gave rise to the high TCRbeta diversity observed at day 60 in some patients.

Library preparation (for TCRbeta) was performed with unique molecular identifiers. In TCRdb, the PCR reads were re-called with MiXCR into one record per CDR3 protein. The profile shows approximately 500,000 distinct CDR3 sequences, about 10% of them singletons. This CDR3 spans 16 amino acids. Trimming stripped 4 bases from V and 9 bases from J, with 22 bases between. The germline V gene has CDR1 MNHEY and CDR2 SMNVEV (reference sequence). Material: PBMCs, obtained before TCRalphabeta/CD19-depleted stem cell transplant. The V and J genes are TRBV27 and TRBJ2-1; D is perhaps TRBD1 or TRBD2 (6 bases each). The receptor's source is a child aged 2 to 10 with inherited bone marrow failure, due to receive a stem cell transplant. Written as DNA, the CDR3 is TGTGCCAGCAGTTCCCCCCGGCGGGGTAAAGGGGGTGAGCAGTTCTTC. It encodes CASSSPRRGKGGEQFF.